The 20 T cell receptor beta chains below all came from one sample that was sequenced in a study of control samples from healthy donors and cancer patients. Some clones are missing from TCRdb's copy, which holds only in-frame ones; the method was immunoSEQ multiplex PCR. The sample includes 100,000 to 150,000 clones, around nine tenths of them seen just once. Input material: blood. The receptors were sampled from a man between 18 and 29 years old in good health.

The chain links TRBV4-1 to TRBJ1-1; no definite D call. The germline V and J ends were trimmed by 1 base and 1 base, with 7 bases remaining between them. The CDR3 contains 14 residues. Germline CDR1 MGHRA, CDR2 YSYEKL. The CDR3 loop is CASSQAQGNTEAFF. Here the CDR3 DNA reads TGCGCCAGCAGCCAAGCACAAGGGAACACTGAAGCTTTCTTT.

This chain's CDR3 is CASSQAGGHYEQFF. DNA of the CDR3: TGCGCCAGCAGCCAAGCGGGGGGGCATTATGAGCAGTTCTTC. J is TRBJ2-1 and V is TRBV4-1, with 8 bases aligning to TRBD2. The CDR3 contains 14 residues. J gave up 8 bases and V 1 base, and 4 bases lay outside the gene matches. From germline, CDR1 is MGHRA and CDR2 YSYEKL.

This chain uses TRBV5-1 with TRBJ1-1; D possibly corresponds to TRBD1 (6 bases). CDR1 is SGHRS, CDR2 YFSETQ, per germline. V gave up 3 bases and J gave up 1 base, with 16 bases separating them. There are 16 residues in the CDR3. As DNA, the CDR3 is TGCGCCAGCAGCTCCTACAGGGAAGGCGCGAACACTGAAGCTTTCTTT. Protein sequence: CASSSYREGANTEAFF.

This chain uses TRBV11-3 with TRBJ2-7; no clear D. The ends were cut back, 2 bases at V and 7 bases at J, with 15 bases in the middle. The CDR3 covers 14 residues. Germline V gene data show CDR1 as SGHNT and CDR2 as YENEEA. As DNA, the CDR3 is TGTGCCAGCAGCTTACTGGAGTCCTCTTGGGAGCAGTACGTC. It yields the protein CASSLLESSWEQYV.

The J gene is TRBJ2-1, the V gene TRBV7-8; D is unclear. CDR1 is SGHVS and CDR2 is FQNEAQ in the germline V gene. V was cut by 4 bases and J by 2 bases, with 9 bases left in between. This CDR3 spans 14 amino acids. CDR3 protein: CASSSVGPYNEQFF. CDR3 coding DNA: TGTGCCAGCAGCTCAGTCGGCCCCTACAATGAGCAGTTCTTC.

The chain couples TRBV11-3 to TRBJ2-2, with D perhaps TRBD2 (6 bases). Between the trimmed V and J ends, which lost 1 base and 7 bases, there was a span of 13 bases. Germline CDR1 SGHNT, CDR2 YENEEA. This CDR3 is built from 15 residues. The CDR3 region has the DNA TGTGCCAGCAGCTTAGTTCCTACTAGCTTCGGGGAGCTGTTTTTT. Translated, it gives CASSLVPTSFGELFF.

The CDR3 is CASSSIPLPMLSAGRYTDTQYF. CDR3 nucleotides: TGTGCCAGCAGTTCAATTCCGCTGCCCATGTTGAGTGCGGGTAGATACACAGATACGCAGTATTTT. The chain has TRBV2 and TRBJ2-3, with D tentatively TRBD2 (5 bases). This CDR3 region has 22 residues. V was cut by 5 bases and J by 2 bases, with 35 bases left in between. Germline V gene lookup returns CDR1 SNHLY and CDR2 FYNNEI.

The chain recombines TRBV7-6 with TRBJ1-3, with a tentative D call TRBD1 (5 bases). V was clipped by 5 bases and J by 0 bases, with 14 bases between them. The CDR3 is 16 amino acids. From germline, CDR1 is SGHVS and CDR2 FNYEAQ. The CDR3 is CASSELVGDSGNTIYF. Here the CDR3 DNA reads TGTGCCAGCAGCGAATTAGTAGGGGACTCTGGAAACACCATATATTTT.

CDR3 bases: TGTGCCAGCAGTGAATCATCGGCCAGCGGGGGAAATACGCAGTATTTT. Translation: CASSESSASGGNTQYF. The chain uses TRBV6-4 and TRBJ2-3; 8 positions match TRBD2. Looked up from germline, CDR1 is MRHNA and CDR2 is SNTAGT. Trimming removed 3 bases from V and 7 bases from J; junction bases left unmatched: 12. The CDR3 contains 16 residues.

The chain couples TRBV7-2 to TRBJ2-1; possible D gene TRBD2, 5 bases. Germline lookup yields CDR1 SGHTA and CDR2 FQGNSA. Trimming took 0 bases from V and 2 from J, leaving 8 bases between them. The CDR3 runs 15 residues. CDR3 amino acids: CASSLASGAYNEQFF. The CDR3 DNA sequence: TGTGCCAGCAGCTTAGCCAGCGGAGCCTACAATGAGCAGTTCTTC.

This clone was seen ten or more times. J is TRBJ1-5 and V is TRBV2; the match to TRBD1 covers 10 bases. V trimming: 9 bases; J trimming: 11 bases; junction bases outside the gene matches: 13. Germline V CDR1 and CDR2: SNHLY, FYNNEI. This CDR3 region has 14 residues. CDR3 nucleotide sequence: TGTGCCAGTAAGACAGGGGGCGCGGTAGGGGCCCAGCATTTT. Residues: CASKTGGAVGAQHF.

V and J are TRBV3-1 (or the pseudogene TRBV3-2) and TRBJ1-5, with a possible D match to TRBD1 (5 bases). The CDR3 loop spans 17 amino acids. Germline-derived CDR1 and CDR2 are LGHDT and YNNKEL (reference sequence). The V gene lost 4 bases and the J gene lost 1 base, with 17 bases spanning the gap. The CDR3 here is CASSLAPGPSSNQPQHF. The DNA of the CDR3 is TGTGCCAGCAGCCTAGCCCCGGGACCCAGCAGCAATCAGCCCCAGCATTTT.

This clone was observed a single time. The CDR3 sequence: CASSLPVSYNSPLHF. The CDR3 nucleotides read TGTGCCAGCAGTTTACCGGTCTCCTATAATTCACCCCTCCACTTT. The chain combines TRBV28 with TRBJ1-6; D is undetermined. CDR1 is MDHEN and CDR2 is SYDVKM in the germline V gene. Trimming pared 2 bases from V and 0 bases from J, leaving 5 bases between. There are 15 residues in the CDR3.

The chain combines TRBV4-1 with TRBJ2-1; 9 positions agree with TRBD1. The CDR3 consists of 14 residues. V lost 4 bases, J lost 5 bases, and 3 bases stayed unmatched. Germline V lookup: CDR1 MGHRA, CDR2 YSYEKL. CDR3 protein: CASSPWTGDNEQFF. The CDR3 DNA reads TGCGCCAGCAGCCCTTGGACAGGGGACAATGAGCAGTTCTTC.

The chain couples TRBV4-1 to TRBJ2-7; maybe TRBD1 (7 bases). With 0 bases removed from V and 6 bases from J, the gap between germline ends came to 12 bases. The CDR3 runs 14 residues. Per the germline V gene, CDR1 is MGHRA and CDR2 is YSYEKL. This chain's CDR3 is CASSQDSRGVEQYF. CDR3 sequence (DNA): TGCGCCAGCAGCCAAGATTCCAGGGGGGTCGAGCAGTACTTC.

The V call is TRBV7-9, the J call TRBJ1-2, with 7 bases identical to TRBD1. With 5 bases clipped from V and 4 bases from J, the junction kept 7 bases outside the gene matches. CDR1 SEHNR and CDR2 FQNEAQ come from the germline V gene (reference sequence). This CDR3 contains 14 residues. CDR3 DNA sequence: TGTGCCAGCAGCCCCACCGACAGGGTCTATGGCTACACCTTC. This codes for CASSPTDRVYGYTF.

This rearrangement joins TRBV7-2 to TRBJ1-1; D not resolved. Germline V lookup: CDR1 SGHTA, CDR2 FQGNSA. Trimming shortened V by 5 bases and J by 7 bases, and 17 bases separated the two germline ends. This CDR3 is 14 amino acids long. CDR3 DNA sequence: TGTGCCAGCAGCCGCCCCGCGCCTATGGATGAAGCTTTCTTT. It codes for CASSRPAPMDEAFF.

V is TRBV30 and J is TRBJ1-6, with a weak D call TRBD1 (5 bases). The CDR3 totals 16 residues. With 0 bases removed from V and 7 bases from J, the gap between germline ends came to 16 bases. Germline assignment: CDR1 GTSNPN and CDR2 SVGIG (reference sequence). CDR3 region: CAWSVGGVYRNSPLHF. The CDR3 bases are TGTGCCTGGAGTGTTGGGGGGGTATATAGGAATTCACCCCTCCACTTT.

The rearrangement joins TRBV19 to TRBJ1-1; unclear D gene. Trimming stripped 8 bases from V and 8 bases from J, with 12 bases between. The germline V gene encodes CDR1 LNHDA and CDR2 SQIVND (reference sequence). The CDR3 runs to 11 residues. Here the CDR3 reads CASRYATEAFF. CDR3 DNA sequence: TGTGCCAGTCGGTATGCGACCGAAGCTTTCTTT. Drawing the rest from reference TRBV19 and TRBJ1-1, the complete variable domain is DGGITQSPKYLFRKEGQNVTLSCEQNLNHDAMYWYRQDPGQGLRLIYYSQIVNDFQKGDIAEGYSVSREKKESFPLTVTSAQKNPTAFYLCASRYATEAFFGQGTRLTVV.

The CDR3 protein is CASSLPGLAGTGELFF. CDR3 DNA: TGTGCCAGCAGCTTACCCGGACTAGCGGGCACCGGGGAGCTGTTTTTT. This chain connects TRBV11-2 to TRBJ2-2, with 11 bases that match TRBD2. Losses at the gene ends were 2 bases for V and 4 bases for J; bases not matched to a gene: 3. CDR3 length: 16 amino acids. The germline gives CDR1 SGHAT, CDR2 FQNNGV.